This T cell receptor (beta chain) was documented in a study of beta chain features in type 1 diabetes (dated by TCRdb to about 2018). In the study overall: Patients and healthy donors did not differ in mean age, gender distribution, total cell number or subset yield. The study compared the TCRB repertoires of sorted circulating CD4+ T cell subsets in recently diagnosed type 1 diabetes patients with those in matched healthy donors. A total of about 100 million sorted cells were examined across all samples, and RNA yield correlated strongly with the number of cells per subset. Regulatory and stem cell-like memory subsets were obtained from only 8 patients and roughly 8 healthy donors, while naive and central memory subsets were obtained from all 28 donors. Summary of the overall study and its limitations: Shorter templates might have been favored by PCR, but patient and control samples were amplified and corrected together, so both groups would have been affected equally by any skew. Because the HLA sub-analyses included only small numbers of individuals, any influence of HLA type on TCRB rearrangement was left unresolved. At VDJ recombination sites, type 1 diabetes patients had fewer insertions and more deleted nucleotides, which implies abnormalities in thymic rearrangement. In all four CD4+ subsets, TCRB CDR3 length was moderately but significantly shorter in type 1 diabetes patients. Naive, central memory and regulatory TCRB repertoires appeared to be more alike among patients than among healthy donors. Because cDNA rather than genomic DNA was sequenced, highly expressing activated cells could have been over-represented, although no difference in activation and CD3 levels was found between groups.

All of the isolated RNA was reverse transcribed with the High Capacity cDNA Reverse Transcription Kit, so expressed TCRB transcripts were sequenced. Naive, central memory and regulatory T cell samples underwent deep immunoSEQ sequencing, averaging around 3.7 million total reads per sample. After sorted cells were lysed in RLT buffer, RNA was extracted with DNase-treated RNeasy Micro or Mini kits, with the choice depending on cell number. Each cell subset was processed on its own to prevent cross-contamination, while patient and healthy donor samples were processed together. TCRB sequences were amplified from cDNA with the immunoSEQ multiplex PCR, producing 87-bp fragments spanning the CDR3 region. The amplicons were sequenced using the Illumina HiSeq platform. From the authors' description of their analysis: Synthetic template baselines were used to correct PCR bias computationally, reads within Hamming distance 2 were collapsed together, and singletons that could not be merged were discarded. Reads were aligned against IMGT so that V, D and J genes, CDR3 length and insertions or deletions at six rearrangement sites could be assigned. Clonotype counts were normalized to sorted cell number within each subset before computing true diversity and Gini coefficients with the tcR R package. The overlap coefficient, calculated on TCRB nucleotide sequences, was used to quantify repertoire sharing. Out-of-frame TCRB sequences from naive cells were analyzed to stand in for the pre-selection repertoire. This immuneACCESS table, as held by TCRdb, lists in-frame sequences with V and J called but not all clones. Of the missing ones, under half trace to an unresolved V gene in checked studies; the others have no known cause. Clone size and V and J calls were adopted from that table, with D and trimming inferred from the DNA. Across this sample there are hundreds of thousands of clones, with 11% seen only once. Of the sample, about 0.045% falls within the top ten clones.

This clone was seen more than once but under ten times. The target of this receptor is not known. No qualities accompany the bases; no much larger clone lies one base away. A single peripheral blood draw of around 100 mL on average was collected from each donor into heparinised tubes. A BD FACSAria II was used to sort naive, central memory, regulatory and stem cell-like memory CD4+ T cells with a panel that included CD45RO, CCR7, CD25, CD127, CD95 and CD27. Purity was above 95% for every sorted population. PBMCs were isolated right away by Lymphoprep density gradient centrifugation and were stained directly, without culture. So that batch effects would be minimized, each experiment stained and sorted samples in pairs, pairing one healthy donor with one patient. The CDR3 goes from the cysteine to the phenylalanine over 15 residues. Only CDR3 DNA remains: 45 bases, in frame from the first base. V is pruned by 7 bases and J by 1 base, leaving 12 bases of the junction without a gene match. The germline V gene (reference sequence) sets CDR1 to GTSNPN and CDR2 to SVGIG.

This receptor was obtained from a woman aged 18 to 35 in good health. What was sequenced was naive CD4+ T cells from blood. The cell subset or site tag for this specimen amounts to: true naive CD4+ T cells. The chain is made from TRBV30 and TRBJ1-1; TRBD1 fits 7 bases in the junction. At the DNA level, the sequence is TGTGCCTCCATTCGCGGGACAGAGCCGAACACTGAAGCTTTCTTT. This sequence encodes CASIRGTEPNTEAFF. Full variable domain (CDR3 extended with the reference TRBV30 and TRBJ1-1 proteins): SQTIHQWPATLVQPVGSPLSLECTVEGTSNPNLYWYRQAAGRGLQLLFYSVGIGQISSEVPQNLSASRPQDRQFILSSKKLLLSDSGFYLCASIRGTEPNTEAFFGQGTRLTVV.